This T cell receptor beta chain was recorded in a study of blood T cell repertoires in COVID-19. Study summary: Sample material is recorded as cDNA or gDNA derived from T cells, B-cell-depleted T cells, or PBMCs.

CDR1 and CDR2 (germline): MDHEN, SYDVKM. The junction had 7 bases not matched to a gene; V was cut back by 5 bases and J by 0 bases. The length of the CDR3 is 17 residues. In the authors' workflow: Reference gene primer amplification gave estimated nucleated cell counts. The assay was immunoSEQ multiplex PCR, and TCRdb's table has in-frame clones only and misses some. Clone size and the V and J calls come from that table; the DNA yielded D and trimming. The sample has roughly 210,000 clones, about 85% seen once. This sequence originates from a man between 70 and 80 years old with acute or convalescent COVID-19. Sequenced sample: peripheral blood. V and J are TRBV28 and TRBJ2-1; 10 positions agree with TRBD2. DNA of the CDR3: TGTGCCAGCAGTCTGGGCCGGACTAGCGGCTCCTACAATGAGCAGTTCTTC. Protein product: CASSLGRTSGSYNEQFF.